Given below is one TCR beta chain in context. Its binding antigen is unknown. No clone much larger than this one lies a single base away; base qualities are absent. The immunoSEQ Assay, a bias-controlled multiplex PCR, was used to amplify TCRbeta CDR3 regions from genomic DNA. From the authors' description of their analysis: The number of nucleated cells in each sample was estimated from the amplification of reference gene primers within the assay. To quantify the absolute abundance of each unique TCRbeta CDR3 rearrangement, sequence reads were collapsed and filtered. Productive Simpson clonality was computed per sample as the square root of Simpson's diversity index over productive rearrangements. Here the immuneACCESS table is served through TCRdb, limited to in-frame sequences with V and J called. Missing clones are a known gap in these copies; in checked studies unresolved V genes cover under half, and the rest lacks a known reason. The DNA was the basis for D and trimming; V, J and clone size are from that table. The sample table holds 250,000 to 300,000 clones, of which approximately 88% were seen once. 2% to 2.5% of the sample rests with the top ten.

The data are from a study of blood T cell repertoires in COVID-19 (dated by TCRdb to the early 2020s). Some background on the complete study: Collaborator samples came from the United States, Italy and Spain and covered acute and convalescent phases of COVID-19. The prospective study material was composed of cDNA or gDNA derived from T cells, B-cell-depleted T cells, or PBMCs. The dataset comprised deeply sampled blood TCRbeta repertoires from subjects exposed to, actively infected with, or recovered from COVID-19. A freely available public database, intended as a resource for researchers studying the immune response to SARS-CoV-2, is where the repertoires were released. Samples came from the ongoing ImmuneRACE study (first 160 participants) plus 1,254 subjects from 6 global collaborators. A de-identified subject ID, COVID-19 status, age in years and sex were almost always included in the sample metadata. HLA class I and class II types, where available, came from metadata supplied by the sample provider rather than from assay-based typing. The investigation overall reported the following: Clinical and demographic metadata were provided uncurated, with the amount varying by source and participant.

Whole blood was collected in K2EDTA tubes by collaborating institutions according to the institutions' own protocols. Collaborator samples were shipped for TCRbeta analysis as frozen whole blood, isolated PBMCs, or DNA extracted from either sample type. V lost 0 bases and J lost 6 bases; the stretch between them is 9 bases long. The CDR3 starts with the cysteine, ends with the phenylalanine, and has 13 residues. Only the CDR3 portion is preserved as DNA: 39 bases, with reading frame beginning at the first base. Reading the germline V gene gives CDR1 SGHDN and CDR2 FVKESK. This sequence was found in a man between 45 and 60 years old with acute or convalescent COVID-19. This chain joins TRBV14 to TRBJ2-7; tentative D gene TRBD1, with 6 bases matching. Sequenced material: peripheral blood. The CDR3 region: CASSQDPRGEQYF. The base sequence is TGTGCCAGCAGCCAAGATCCCAGGGGCGAGCAGTACTTC. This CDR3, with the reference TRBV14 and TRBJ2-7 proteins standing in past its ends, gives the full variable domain EAGVTQFPSHSVIEKGQTVTLRCDPISGHDNLYWYRRVMGKEIKFLLHFVKESKQDESGMPNNRFLAERTGGTYSTLKVQPAELEDSGVYFCASSQDPRGEQYFGPGTRLTVT.